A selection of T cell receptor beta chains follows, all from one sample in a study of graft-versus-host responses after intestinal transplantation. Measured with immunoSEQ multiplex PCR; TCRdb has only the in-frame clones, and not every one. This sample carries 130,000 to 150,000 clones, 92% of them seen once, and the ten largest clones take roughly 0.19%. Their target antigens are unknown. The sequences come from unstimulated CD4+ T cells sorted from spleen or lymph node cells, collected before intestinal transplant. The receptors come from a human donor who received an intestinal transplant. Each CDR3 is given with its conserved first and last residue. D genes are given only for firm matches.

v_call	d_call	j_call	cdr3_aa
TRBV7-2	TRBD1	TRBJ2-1	CAGSRGQGASNEQFF
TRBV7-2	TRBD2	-	CASSVRTSGRGEQYF
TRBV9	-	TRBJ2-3	CASSAVGDTQYF
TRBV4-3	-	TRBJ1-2	CASSHPDRPYGYTF
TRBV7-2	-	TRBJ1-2	CASSWRDVYGYTF
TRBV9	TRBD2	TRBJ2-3	CASSGPLADTQYF
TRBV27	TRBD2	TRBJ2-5	CASSMGTSGQETQYF
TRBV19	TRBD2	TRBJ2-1	CASSIAQRGGNEQFF
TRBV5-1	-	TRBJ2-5	CASSLLTTAPEETQYF
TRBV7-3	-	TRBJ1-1	CASSTGQKGGTEAFF
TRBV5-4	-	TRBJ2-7	CASSLGTPPYEQYF
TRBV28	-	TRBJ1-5	CASSLETVVLNQPQHF
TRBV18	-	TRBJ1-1	CASSPMQGATEAFF
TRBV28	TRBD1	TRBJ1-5	CASKLQGSSPQHF
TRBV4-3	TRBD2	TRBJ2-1	CASSQEPSGRAGEQFF
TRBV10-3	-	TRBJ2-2	CAISRSPTGELFF
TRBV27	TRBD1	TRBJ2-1	CASSLVQGPIRYNEQFF
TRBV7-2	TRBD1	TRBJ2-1	CASSLAGTGNYNEQFF
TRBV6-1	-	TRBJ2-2	CASSKSRASGELFF
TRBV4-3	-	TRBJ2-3	CASSQDRRVSTQYF
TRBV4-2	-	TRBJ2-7	CASSQTGTAGGAQYF
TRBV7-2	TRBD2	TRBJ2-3	CASSLGAGWGTNTQYF
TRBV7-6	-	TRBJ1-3	CASSLGDTSGNTIYF
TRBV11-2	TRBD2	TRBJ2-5	CASSFGTSGNQETQYF
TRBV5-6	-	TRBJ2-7	CASSLRDTPIDEQYF
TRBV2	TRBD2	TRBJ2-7	CASTREGLAGGNEQYF
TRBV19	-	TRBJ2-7	CASRNQGYEQYF
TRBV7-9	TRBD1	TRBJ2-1	CASSLEGGGMREQFF
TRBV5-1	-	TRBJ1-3	CASSRGGSESGNTIYF